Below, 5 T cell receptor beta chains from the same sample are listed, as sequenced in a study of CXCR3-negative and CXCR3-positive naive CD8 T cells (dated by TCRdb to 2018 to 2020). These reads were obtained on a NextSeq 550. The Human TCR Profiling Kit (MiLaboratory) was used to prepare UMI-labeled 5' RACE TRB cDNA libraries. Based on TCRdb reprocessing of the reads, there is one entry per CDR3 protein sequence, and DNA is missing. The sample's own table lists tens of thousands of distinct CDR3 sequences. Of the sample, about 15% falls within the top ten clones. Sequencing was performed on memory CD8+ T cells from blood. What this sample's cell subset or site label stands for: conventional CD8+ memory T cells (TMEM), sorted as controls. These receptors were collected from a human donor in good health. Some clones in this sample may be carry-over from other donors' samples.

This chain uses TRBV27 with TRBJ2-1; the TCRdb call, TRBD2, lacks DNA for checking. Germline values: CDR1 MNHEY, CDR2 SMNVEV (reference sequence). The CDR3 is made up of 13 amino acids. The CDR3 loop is CASSSLNYNEQFF.

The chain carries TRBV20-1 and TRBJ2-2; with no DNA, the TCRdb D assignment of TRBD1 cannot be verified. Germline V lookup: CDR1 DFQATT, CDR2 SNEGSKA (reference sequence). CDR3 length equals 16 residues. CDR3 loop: CSAANVLGGETGELFF.

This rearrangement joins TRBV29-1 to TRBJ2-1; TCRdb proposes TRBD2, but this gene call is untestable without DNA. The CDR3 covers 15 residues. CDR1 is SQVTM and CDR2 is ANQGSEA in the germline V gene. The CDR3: CSVEDPIGSSDEQFF.

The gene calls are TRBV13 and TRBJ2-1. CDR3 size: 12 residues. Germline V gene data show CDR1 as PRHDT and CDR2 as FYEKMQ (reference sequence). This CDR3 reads CASSLRRDEQFF.

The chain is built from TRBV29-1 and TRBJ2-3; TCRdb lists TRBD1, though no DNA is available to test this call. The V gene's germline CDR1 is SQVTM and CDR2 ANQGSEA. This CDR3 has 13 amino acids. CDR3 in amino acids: CSVIQANTDTQYF.